The clone carrying this TCR beta chain appeared a few times. Its antigen is not identified. Using immunoSEQ multiplex PCR, the repertoire was profiled, and TCRdb retains in-frame clones only, with some absent. The top ten hold 3.5% to 4% of the sample, which has about 64,000 clones, approximately 87% seen once. The entry originates in a study of Tregs in tolerant kidney transplant recipients. Related graft donors supplied nonmyeloablative bone marrow transplants, and mixed chimerism was transient. Study findings and constraints: Activated donor B cell expansion appeared to reveal the most relevant donor-specific TCRbeta repertoire.

The CDR3 has 14 residues. The germline V and J ends were trimmed by 2 bases and 0 bases, with 5 bases remaining between them. Germline assignment: CDR1 SGHTA and CDR2 FQGNSA. The specimen was CD4+ T cells from blood (PBMCs), collected 6 months after the transplant. This chain uses TRBV7-2 with TRBJ1-3, with no clear D. This TCR derives from a human patient who received a combined kidney and bone marrow transplant. Some of the T cells may derive from the graft donor. The CDR3 region has the DNA TGTGCCAGCAGCTTACTAGGCTCTGGAAACACCATATATTTT. Amino acids: CASSLLGSGNTIYF.